Below are 13 T cell receptor beta chains sequenced from a single sample in a study of control samples from healthy donors and cancer patients. Sequencing was performed with immunoSEQ multiplex PCR; in TCRdb, only in-frame clones are kept and a portion is missing. The record lists approximately 190,000 clones, of which the ten most abundant hold roughly 2.2%. Sequencing was carried out using blood. These receptors all come from a woman in her 30s in good health.

The chain has TRBV6-2 or TRBV6-3 and TRBJ2-1; 12 positions agree with TRBD2. V shed 2 bases, J shed 0 bases, and the junction held 11 bases outside the gene matches. Germline CDR1 reads MNHEY; CDR2 reads SVGEGT. CDR3 size: 20 residues. The CDR3 DNA reads TGTGCCAGCAGTTACCGACAGAGACTAGCGGGGGCGAGCTCCTACAATGAGCAGTTCTTC. The encoded protein is CASSYRQRLAGASSYNEQFF.

The chain couples TRBV19 to TRBJ2-2; TRBD2 aligns across 9 bases. V gave up 4 bases and J gave up 3 bases; unmatched junction bases: 0. The CDR3 is 14 amino acids. Looked up from germline, CDR1 is LNHDA and CDR2 is SQIVND (reference sequence). CDR3 nucleotide sequence: TGTGCCAGTAGTACTAGCGGGGACACCGGGGAGCTGTTTTTT. It specifies CASSTSGDTGELFF.

The V and J genes are TRBV9 and TRBJ2-5, with unresolved D. Germline V CDR1 and CDR2: SGDLS, YYNGEE. V was shortened by 4 bases and J by 5 bases, with 18 bases between the two germline ends. There are 15 residues in the CDR3. The CDR3 spells CASSRGRPQSETQYF. The CDR3 DNA sequence: TGTGCCAGCAGCCGTGGACGCCCCCAGTCGGAGACCCAGTACTTC.

V usage is TRBV4-2 and J usage is TRBJ1-2; perhaps TRBD1 as D (5 bases). This CDR3 has 16 residues. The V gene lost 0 bases and the J gene lost 4 bases, with 15 bases spanning the gap. CDR1 LGHNA and CDR2 YNFKEQ come from the germline V gene. The CDR3 DNA reads TGTGCCAGCAGCCAAGACAGTGGAAGCCAGGGCTATGGCTACACCTTC. Its protein is CASSQDSGSQGYGYTF.

J is TRBJ1-3 and V is TRBV23-1; D call uncertain. TRBV23-1 is given ORF status, its function remaining uncertain. This CDR3 is built from 16 residues. The V end was cut by 6 bases, the J end by 4 bases, with 19 bases between. The CDR3 is CASRPPGSRTGNTIYF. The CDR3, as DNA: TGCGCCAGCAGACCCCCGGGATCTCGAACGGGAAACACCATATATTTT.

This chain links TRBV4-2 with TRBJ2-7; tentative D call: TRBD2 (6 bases). Germline V gives CDR1 LGHNA, CDR2 YNFKEQ. Trimming removed 4 bases at V and 4 bases at J, with 14 bases between. This CDR3 spans 14 amino acids. CDR3 sequence (DNA): TGTGCCAGCAGCCGGGAAAGGGACTTTTACGAGCAGTACTTC. Its translation is CASSRERDFYEQYF.

This rearrangement joins TRBV11-3 to TRBJ2-3, with D tentatively TRBD2 (6 bases). Germline V CDR1 and CDR2: SGHNT, YENEEA. CDR3 size: 14 residues. Between the trimmed V and J ends, which lost 1 base and 5 bases, there was a span of 10 bases. CDR3 nucleotides: TGTGCCAGCAGCTTAGGGGGGACTCGAGATACGCAGTATTTT. Residues: CASSLGGTRDTQYF.

The chain links TRBV29-1 to TRBJ2-4, with D tentatively TRBD1 or TRBD2 (5 bases each). The V and J ends lost 6 bases and 0 bases respectively, with 12 bases between them. The CDR3 is 14 residues long. CDR1 and CDR2 from the germline V gene are SQVTM and ANQGSEA. CDR3 sequence (DNA): TGCAGCGTCCGTGAGGGGCTAGCCAAAAACATTCAGTACTTC. Amino acids: CSVREGLAKNIQYF.

This chain links TRBV6-5 with TRBJ2-3; TRBD1 aligns across 8 bases. V trimming: 11 bases; J trimming: 5 bases; junction bases outside the gene matches: 9. CDR1 MNHEY and CDR2 SVGAGI come from the germline V gene. This CDR3 spans 13 amino acids. The CDR3 nucleotides are TGTGCCGGTTCCGGACAGGGAAGAGATACGCAGTATTTT. Amino acid sequence: CAGSGQGRDTQYF.

The chain joins TRBV30 to TRBJ1-1, with 9 bases that match TRBD1. The V gene's germline CDR1 is GTSNPN and CDR2 SVGIG (reference sequence). With V trimmed by 4 bases and J by 6 bases, 12 bases remained unmatched. This CDR3 comprises 15 residues. CDR3 loop: CAWTYRGQGGAEAFF. The CDR3 DNA sequence: TGTGCCTGGACCTACAGGGGGCAGGGGGGTGCTGAAGCTTTCTTT.

The V gene is TRBV7-2, the J gene TRBJ2-1; no definite D call. V lost 4 bases to trimming and J lost 8 bases, with 15 bases between them. CDR3 length: 14 residues. The germline V gene encodes CDR1 SGHTA and CDR2 FQGNSA. The CDR3 region is CASSSYSLRYEQFF. CDR3 DNA sequence: TGTGCCAGCAGCTCCTATAGCCTACGTTATGAGCAGTTCTTC.

V gene TRBV28 combines with J gene TRBJ2-7; D may correspond to TRBD1 or TRBD2 (6 bases each). CDR1 and CDR2 (germline): MDHEN, SYDVKM. The germline V and J ends were trimmed by 6 bases and 0 bases, with 12 bases remaining between them. The CDR3 has 14 amino acids. DNA of the CDR3: TGTGCCAGCAGGGACTACAGGGACTCCTACGAGCAGTACTTC. It codes for CASRDYRDSYEQYF.

The rearrangement joins TRBV6-5 to TRBJ1-5, with D unclear. V dropped 9 bases and J dropped 0 bases, with 12 bases sitting between them. The germline V gene encodes CDR1 MNHEY and CDR2 SVGAGI. The CDR3 has 14 residues. CDR3: CASGKLVSNQPQHF. CDR3 in DNA: TGTGCCAGTGGCAAGCTAGTTAGCAATCAGCCCCAGCATTTT.